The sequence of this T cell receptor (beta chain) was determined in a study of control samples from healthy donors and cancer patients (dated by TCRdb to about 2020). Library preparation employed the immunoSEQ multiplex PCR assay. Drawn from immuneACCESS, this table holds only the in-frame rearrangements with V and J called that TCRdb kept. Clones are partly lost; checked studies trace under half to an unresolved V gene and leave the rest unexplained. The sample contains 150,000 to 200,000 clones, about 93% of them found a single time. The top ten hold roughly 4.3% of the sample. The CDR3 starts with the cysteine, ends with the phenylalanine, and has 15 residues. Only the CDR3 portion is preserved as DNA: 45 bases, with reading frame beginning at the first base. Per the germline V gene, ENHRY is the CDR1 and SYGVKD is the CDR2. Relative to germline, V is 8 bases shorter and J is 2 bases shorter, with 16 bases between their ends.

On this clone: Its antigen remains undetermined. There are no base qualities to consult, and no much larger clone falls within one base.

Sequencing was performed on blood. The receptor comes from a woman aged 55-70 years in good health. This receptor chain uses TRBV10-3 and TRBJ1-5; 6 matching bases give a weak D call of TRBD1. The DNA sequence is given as TGTGCCATCGCAGGGGACTCGGAGGGCAATCAGCCCCAGCATTTT. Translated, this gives CAIAGDSEGNQPQHF.